This T cell receptor (beta chain) was retrieved from a study of T cells in Graves' hyperthyroidism and ophthalmopathy (dated by TCRdb to the late 2010s). As for the study more broadly: Peripheral blood samples were taken at initial diagnosis, before any treatment was given. To identify TCR V-J signatures that set the groups apart, the researchers used a discovery cohort of about a hundred patients, made up of under 50 with Graves' ophthalmopathy and approximately 57 with stable Graves' hyperthyroidism. An independent validation cohort of about 19 hyperthyroidism patients and more than 15 patients who later progressed to ophthalmopathy tested prospective prediction of ophthalmopathy. The approximately 90 discovery patients were divided at random into training and test sets in a 7:3 ratio. The study also compared thyroid tissue and blood T-cell repertoires from about six Graves' hyperthyroidism patients. After sampling, hyperthyroidism patients received methimazole starting at 30 mg daily, and ophthalmopathy patients received high-dose intravenous methylprednisolone. According to the paper, TCR Vbeta CDR3 sequencing was carried out on 135 peripheral blood samples, which came from approximately 43 ophthalmopathy, around 75 hyperthyroidism and roughly 17 progressor patients. Beyond this particular receptor, the publication reports: Most expanded thyroid clonotypes (frequency above 0.001) were also detected in blood, a finding suggesting that blood repertoires may reflect thyroid immune responses. Sample size was not statistically predetermined, and blinding of investigators to group allocation was not performed. A model built on a 13 V-J signature distinguished ophthalmopathy from stable hyperthyroidism, reaching roughly 88% sensitivity and about 81% specificity in cross-validation and 80%/75% in testing. In validation, the model predicted progression to ophthalmopathy a median of roughly 6.2 months before onset, with about 70% sensitivity and around 76% specificity.

Stable Graves' hyperthyroidism was defined as the absence of progression to ophthalmopathy over 18 months of follow-up. Hyperthyroidism patients were newly diagnosed, with disease duration under 2 months, and aged 18 to 65 years. Patients with uncontrolled infections, other autoimmune diseases, pregnancy or lactation were excluded. Clinical symptoms, serum thyroxine and TRAb, thyroid ultrasound, and orbital computed tomography formed the basis for the diagnoses. PBMCs were separated from roughly 10 ml of fresh peripheral blood using Ficoll-Paque density gradient centrifugation. Total RNA was extracted with Trizol reagent, and quality was checked on an Agilent 2100 Bioanalyzer. Reading from cysteine to phenylalanine, the CDR3 counts 18 amino acids. Only the CDR3 region is kept as DNA, spanning 54 bases read in frame from base 1. V lost 0 bases and J lost 7 bases; the stretch between them is 22 bases long. CDR1 and CDR2, looked up from the germline V gene (reference sequence), are LGHDT and YNNKEL.

The TCR beta CDR3 regions were amplified from the RNA transcripts. The first round of RT-PCR for the TCR CDR3 was performed with the HTBI primer set and the Qiagen OneStep RT-PCR kit. The libraries were constructed in a second round of multiplex PCR and then size-selected and purified. Libraries were sequenced paired-end with 100 bp reads on an Illumina HiSeq2000. Under the source paper's analysis protocol: SOAPnuke was used to process the raw data, throwing out any read that contained adapters or uncalled bases, had a mean Phred below 15, or lacked an exact constant-primer or identifier match. COPE v1.2.5 was used to merge the high-quality paired reads, and each unique nucleotide sequence was defined as a clonotype. Clonotypes were aligned to IMGT TRBV, TRBD and TRBJ reference segments using MiTCR v1.1. Only V-J combinations with frequency above 0.0001, covering approximately 99% of repertoires, were analysed. A TCS score was defined as the ratio of F50 (clonal expansion) to E x V (chaos), with BLOSUM62-based TCRdist applied between CDR3 peptides within each V-J. Welch's t-statistics and random forest reduced fewer than 550 V-J features to fewer than 15, which were used in a naive Bayes classifier (R e1071). TCRdb ran its own pipeline on the public reads, namely fastp trimming at Q25 and MiXCR clone calling, and kept in-frame beta chains. Rows matching on CDR3 protein sequence are summarized as one entry with the most common DNA and genes. TCRdb's processing, not the authors', yielded these V and J calls. This sample has about 400,000 distinct CDR3 sequences in its table, and about 15% of those were observed once. Jointly, the top ten make up about 30% of the sample.

With regard to this clonotype: Which antigen it targets is not known. No base-level quality is on record; no much larger clone is a single base apart.

The V and J segments used are TRBV3-1 and TRBJ2-1; the D gene lacks a confident call. The TCR was taken from a woman aged 30 to 39 with Graves' hyperthyroidism. Sample: blood. The sequenced DNA is TGTGCCAGCAGCCAAGAGTTGCCAAGCATTAGGGTCGTAAATGAGCAGTTCTTC. It codes for CASSQELPSIRVVNEQFF.